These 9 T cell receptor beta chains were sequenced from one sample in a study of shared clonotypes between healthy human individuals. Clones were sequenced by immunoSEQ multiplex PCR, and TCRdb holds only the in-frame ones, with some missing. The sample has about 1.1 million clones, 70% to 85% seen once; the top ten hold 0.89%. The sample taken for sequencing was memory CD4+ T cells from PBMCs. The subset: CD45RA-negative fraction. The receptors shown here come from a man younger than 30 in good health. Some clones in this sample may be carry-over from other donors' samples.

CDR3 nucleotides: TGTGCCAGCAGCTTAGCAGGGGACTCCCAACGCACAGATACGCAGTATTTT. Its protein is CASSLAGDSQRTDTQYF. The chain has TRBV7-9 and TRBJ2-3, with a weak D call TRBD2 (6 bases). The CDR3 is 17 residues long. Germline CDR1 reads SEHNR; CDR2 reads FQNEAQ (reference sequence). The V and J ends lost 0 bases and 1 base respectively, with 14 bases between them.

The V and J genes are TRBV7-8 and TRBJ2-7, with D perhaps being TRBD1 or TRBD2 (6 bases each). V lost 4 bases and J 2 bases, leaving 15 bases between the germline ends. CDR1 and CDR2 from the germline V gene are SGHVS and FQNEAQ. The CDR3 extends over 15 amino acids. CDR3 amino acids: CASSSVGGPTYEQYF. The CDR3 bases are TGTGCCAGCAGCTCAGTAGGGGGGCCCACCTACGAGCAGTACTTC.

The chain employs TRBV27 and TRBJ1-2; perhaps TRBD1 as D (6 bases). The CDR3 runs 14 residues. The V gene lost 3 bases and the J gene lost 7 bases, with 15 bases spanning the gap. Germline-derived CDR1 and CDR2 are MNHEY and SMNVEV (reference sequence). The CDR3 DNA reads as TGTGCCAGCAGTTTGATCGCAGGGACAAGTGGCTACACCTTC. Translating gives CASSLIAGTSGYTF.

Written as DNA, the CDR3 is TGTGCCAGCAGTGATGGGAAAATCCTCACAGATACGCAGTATTTT. Protein sequence: CASSDGKILTDTQYF. The rearrangement links TRBV2 to TRBJ2-3, with D uncertain. Germline lookup yields CDR1 SNHLY and CDR2 FYNNEI. The CDR3 length is 15 residues. V lost 3 bases and J lost 2, with 12 bases in between.

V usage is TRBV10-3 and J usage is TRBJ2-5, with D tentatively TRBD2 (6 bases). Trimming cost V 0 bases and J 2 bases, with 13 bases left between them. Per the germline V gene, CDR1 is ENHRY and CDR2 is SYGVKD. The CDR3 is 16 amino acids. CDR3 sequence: CAISESGDSLQETQYF. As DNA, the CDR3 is TGTGCCATCAGTGAGTCGGGGGACTCGCTTCAAGAGACCCAGTACTTC.

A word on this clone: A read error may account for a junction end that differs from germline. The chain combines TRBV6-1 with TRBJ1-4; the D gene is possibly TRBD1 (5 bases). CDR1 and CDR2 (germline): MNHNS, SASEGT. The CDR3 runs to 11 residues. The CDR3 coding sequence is TGTGCTAGCAGGGTTGATGAAAAACTGTTTTTT. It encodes CASRVDEKLFF.

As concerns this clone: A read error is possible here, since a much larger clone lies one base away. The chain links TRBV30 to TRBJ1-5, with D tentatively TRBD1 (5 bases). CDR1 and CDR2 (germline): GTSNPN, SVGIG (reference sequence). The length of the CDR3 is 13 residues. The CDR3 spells CARSVGGNQPQHF. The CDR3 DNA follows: TGTGCCCGGAGTGTAGGGGGCAATCAGCCCCAGCATTTT.

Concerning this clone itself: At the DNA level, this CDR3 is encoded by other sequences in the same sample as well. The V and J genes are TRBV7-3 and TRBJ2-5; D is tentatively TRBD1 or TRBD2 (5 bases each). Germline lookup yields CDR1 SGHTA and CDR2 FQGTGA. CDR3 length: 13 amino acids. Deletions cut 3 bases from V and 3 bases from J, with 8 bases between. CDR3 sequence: CASSFGAEETQYF. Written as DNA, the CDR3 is TGTGCCAGCAGCTTCGGGGCCGAAGAGACCCAGTACTTC.

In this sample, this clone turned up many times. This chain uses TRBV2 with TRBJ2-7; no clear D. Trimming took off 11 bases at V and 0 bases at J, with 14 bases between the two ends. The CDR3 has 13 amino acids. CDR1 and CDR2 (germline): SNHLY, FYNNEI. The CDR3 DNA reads TGTGCCTCGGCCGGGTTCAACTCCTACGAGCAGTACTTC. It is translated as CASAGFNSYEQYF.